These 13 T cell receptor beta chains were sequenced from one sample in a study of T cells after yellow fever vaccination. In TCRdb, the 5' RACE reads were re-called with MiXCR into one record per CDR3 protein. Of roughly 500,000 distinct CDR3 sequences listed, 15% to 20% were seen once; the top ten hold around 15%. The specimen comprised PBMCs, sampled 15 days after the yellow fever booster vaccination. These receptors were taken from a man younger than 45 who received the YFV17D yellow fever vaccine.

This clonotype has only a few counts. The genes are TRBV21-1 and TRBJ2-1; TRBD1 is the table's D call and was not checked against the DNA. TRBV21-1 constitutes a pseudogene. This CDR3 is built from 17 residues. In nucleotides, the CDR3 is TGTGCCAGCAGCAAAGGGGTTCAGGGGAAATCCTACAATGAGCAGTTCTTC. As protein: CASSKGVQGKSYNEQFF.

This clonotype was seen only a few times. This chain connects TRBV7-2 to TRBJ2-7; possible D gene TRBD1, 5 bases. The germline gives CDR1 SGHTA, CDR2 FQGNSA. This CDR3 is built from 15 residues. V lost 6 bases and J 2 bases, leaving 17 bases between the germline ends. Written as DNA, the CDR3 is TGTGCCAGCAGACCCATAGGGAAAGGGGCCTACGAGCAGTACTTC. This encodes CASRPIGKGAYEQYF.

The chain recombines TRBV7-8 with TRBJ2-3; D may be TRBD2 (6 bases). Germline CDR1 SGHVS, CDR2 FQNEAQ. The CDR3 runs 13 residues. The V end lost 1 base, the J end lost 13 bases, and 15 bases lay between the germline ends. DNA for the CDR3: TGTGCCAGCAGCTTAGATGGGACTCACGGGGAGTATTTT. It yields the protein CASSLDGTHGEYF.

In its sample, this clonotype was seen a few times. The rearrangement joins TRBV12-3 or TRBV12-4 to TRBJ2-7; perhaps TRBD2 as D (6 bases). The V end was cut by 1 base, the J end by 3 bases, with 10 bases between. The CDR3 has 14 amino acids. The CDR3 spells CASSLVGSIYEQYF. The CDR3 DNA follows: TGTGCCAGCAGTTTAGTCGGGAGTATCTACGAGCAGTACTTC.

The chain has TRBV25-1 and TRBJ2-7, with D possibly being TRBD1 (6 bases). V was trimmed by 4 bases and J by 3 bases, leaving 19 bases between them. The CDR3 covers 16 residues. The germline CDR1 and CDR2 sequences are MGHDK and SYGVNS. CDR3 in amino acids: CASSGGTKGVSYEQYF. The CDR3 nucleotides are TGTGCCAGCAGTGGTGGGACGAAGGGGGTCAGCTACGAGCAGTACTTC.

This clonotype was picked up a small number of times. The chain employs TRBV6-4 and TRBJ2-7, with 7 bases lining up with TRBD1. Germline V gene sequence: CDR1 MRHNA, CDR2 SNTAGT. After removal of 8 bases from V and 3 bases from J, the junction contained 4 bases not matched to a gene. The CDR3 contains 12 residues. CDR3 DNA sequence: TGTGCCAGCCCCGACAGGGTCTACGAGCAGTACTTC. Encoded protein: CASPDRVYEQYF.

The chain employs TRBV7-3 and TRBJ2-1, with D unclear. Per germline, CDR1 SGHTA and CDR2 FQGTGA. The CDR3 loop spans 14 amino acids. Trimming took 2 bases from V and 2 from J, leaving 7 bases between them. The chain's CDR3 is CASSLQAAYNEQFF. The CDR3 nucleotides read TGTGCCAGCAGCTTACAGGCGGCCTACAATGAGCAGTTCTTC. Full variable domain (rest looked up from reference TRBV7-3 and TRBJ2-1): GAGVSQTPSNKVTEKGKYVELRCDPISGHTALYWYRQSLGQGPEFLIYFQGTGAADDSGLPNDRFFAVRPEGSVSTLKIQRTERGDSAVYLCASSLQAAYNEQFFGPGTRLTVL.

The chain recombines TRBV15 with TRBJ2-7; TRBD2 matches at 9 bases. Germline-derived CDR1 and CDR2 are LNHNV and YYDKDF (reference sequence). With 5 bases clipped from V and 3 bases from J, the junction kept 8 bases outside the gene matches. The CDR3 runs to 15 residues. The CDR3 DNA is TGTGCCACCAGCTCGTTTAGCGGGAGTAACTACGAGCAGTACTTC. As protein: CATSSFSGSNYEQYF. Based on the CDR3 plus reference TRBV15 and TRBJ2-7, the full variable domain is DAMVIQNPRYQVTQFGKPVTLSCSQTLNHNVMYWYQQKSSQAPKLLFHYYDKDFNNEADTPDNFQSRRPNTSFCFLDIRSPGLGDTAMYLCATSSFSGSNYEQYFGPGTRLTVT.

This clonotype was found once. This chain joins TRBV12-3 or TRBV12-4 and TRBJ1-4; a weak D match, TRBD1 (6 bases). The CDR3 consists of 16 residues. V was clipped by 5 bases and J by 2 bases, with 15 bases between them. The CDR3 DNA reads TGTGCCAGCAGTACGGACAGACGCACGACTAATGAAAAACTGTTTTTT. Translation: CASSTDRRTTNEKLFF.

The J gene is TRBJ2-3, the V gene TRBV4-1; D unclear. The CDR3 totals 14 residues. Trimming removed 1 base from V and 2 bases from J, with 7 bases in between. Germline assignment: CDR1 MGHRA and CDR2 YSYEKL. Here the CDR3 reads CASSQVLLTDTQYF. DNA for the CDR3: TGCGCCAGCAGCCAAGTTTTGCTCACAGATACGCAGTATTTT.

The chain has TRBV12-3 or TRBV12-4 and TRBJ2-1; TRBD2 agrees at 14 bases. V was pared by 3 bases and J by 3 bases, with 16 bases of the junction left unmatched. CDR3 size: 21 residues. The CDR3 coding sequence is TGTGCCAGCAGTTTCTGGGCCCTCGAGGGGACTAGCGGGAGTAGCTACAATGAGCAGTTCTTC. It codes for CASSFWALEGTSGSSYNEQFF.

This clonotype was recorded a few times. The chain joins TRBV10-2 to TRBJ1-1; D might be TRBD1 (6 bases). CDR3 length: 13 residues. Deletions cut 8 bases from V and 5 bases from J, with 15 bases between. Germline values: CDR1 WSHSY, CDR2 SAAADI. CDR3 DNA sequence: TGCGCCAGCCGAAGACAGGAGCAGACTGAAGCTTTCTTT. Protein sequence: CASRRQEQTEAFF.

The chain has TRBV21-1 and TRBJ2-7; the table's D call, TRBD1, has no DNA check behind it. TRBV21-1 is reported as a pseudogene. The CDR3 loop spans 16 amino acids. The CDR3 coding sequence is TGTGCCAGCAGCAGACCGGTCGGGACAGGGGACTACGAGCAGTACTTC. Translating gives CASSRPVGTGDYEQYF.